This T cell receptor (delta chain) was identified during a study of γδ T cells in repeated Plasmodium falciparum infection. As to this clone: The mismatch at residue 18 between this DNA's translation and the TCRdb protein of a much larger clone likely reflects a read error; the protein shown is translated from the DNA.

The germline CDR1 and CDR2 sequences are TSWWSYY and QGS. The CDR3 contains 25 residues. V was pared by 0 bases and J by 0 bases, with 31 bases of the junction left unmatched. Vgamma9/Vdelta2+ and Vdelta2-negative gammadelta T cells were flow-sorted from PBMC for bulk sequencing. TCRdb used CATT to re-call clones from the multiplex PCR reads. This sample has 70,000 to 95,000 delta-chain clones, with roughly 1.4% found just once. The V call is TRDV1, the J call TRDJ1; 7 nucleotides match TRDD3. The specimen sequenced was gamma-delta T cells from blood. The TCR originated in a pool of human donors (malaria-infected and uninfected, not separated). The CDR3 is CALGELGRRTTNWGCRGAYTDKLIF. As DNA, the CDR3 is TGTGCTCTTGGGGAACTCGGCCGCCGAACTACGAACTGGGGATGCAGGGGTGCGTACACCGATAAACTCATCTTT.